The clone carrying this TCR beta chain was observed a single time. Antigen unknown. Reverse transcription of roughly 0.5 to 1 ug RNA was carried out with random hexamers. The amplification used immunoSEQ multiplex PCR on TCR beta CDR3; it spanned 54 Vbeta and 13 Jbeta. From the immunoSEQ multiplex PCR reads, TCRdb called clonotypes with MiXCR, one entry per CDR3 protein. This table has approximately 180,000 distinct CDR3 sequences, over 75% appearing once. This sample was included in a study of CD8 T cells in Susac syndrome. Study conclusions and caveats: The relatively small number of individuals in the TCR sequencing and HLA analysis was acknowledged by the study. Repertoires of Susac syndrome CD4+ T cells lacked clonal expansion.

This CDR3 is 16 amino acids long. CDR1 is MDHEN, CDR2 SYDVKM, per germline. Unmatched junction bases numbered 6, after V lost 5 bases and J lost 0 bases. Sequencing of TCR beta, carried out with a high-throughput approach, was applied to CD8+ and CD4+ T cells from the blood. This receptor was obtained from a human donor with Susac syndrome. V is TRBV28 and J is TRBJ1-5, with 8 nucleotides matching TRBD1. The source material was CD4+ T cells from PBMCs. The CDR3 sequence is CASSTRQGTSNQPQHF. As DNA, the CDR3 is TGTGCCAGCAGTACCCGACAGGGGACTAGCAATCAGCCCCAGCATTTT.